The sequence of this T cell receptor (beta chain) was determined in a study of CD8+ T cells in alopecia areata. In the study overall: Tofacitinib exposure lasted 6 to 18 months, followed by 6 months off drug.

This clone was seen only a few times. Its antigen is not identified. Findings and limits, study-wide: Any link of baseline CD8+ expansion to response, resting on one nonresponder, remains uncertain. Higher clonality was seen in lesional scalp than in normal scalp, especially in alopecia totalis/universalis.

cDNA serving as the sequencing template came from extracted, reverse transcribed RNA. The table came from immunoSEQ multiplex PCR; TCRdb's copy has only in-frame clones and leaves some out. The repertoire includes over 150,000 clones, 60% to 75% of them detected once, and approximately 14% sits in the top ten. Treatment described: oral pan-JAK inhibitor, 5-10 mg twice daily. Obtained from alopecia areata patients were lesional scalp punch biopsies along with peripheral blood. Trimming left V 10 bases short and J 6 bases short, with 6 bases between. Germline loops: CDR1 ENHRY, CDR2 SYGVKD. This CDR3 is built from 10 residues.

The rearrangement joins TRBV10-3 to TRBJ2-2; D gene unclear. The TCR was taken from a human donor with alopecia areata. The material was CD4+ T cells sorted from blood, obtained at week 24, from a patient treated with tofacitinib. The CDR3, as DNA: TGTGCCACCGGAGCCGGGGAGCTGTTTTTT. Its translation: CATGAGELFF.